The 5 T cell receptor beta chains presented below share a single source sample, sequenced in a study of molecular identifiers for immune sequencing clone quantification. Each CDR3 protein is one row after TCRdb ran MiXCR on the PCR reads. Counted here are approximately 550,000 distinct CDR3 sequences, around 23% occurring once; the ten biggest clones make up 0.7% to 0.9%. Sequencing was performed on naive CD8+ T cells from blood, with Jurkat cell RNA spiked in. The subset denotes: FACS-sorted CD8+CD4-CCR7+CD45RA+ naive T cells. The receptors shown here come from a human donor in good health. Some libraries in this study had Jurkat cell RNA spiked in.

At least ten counts were recorded for this clonotype. The rearrangement links TRBV15 to TRBJ2-3, with TRBD2 matching 8 bases. Germline CDR1 is LNHNV and CDR2 is YYDKDF (reference sequence). This CDR3 region has 16 residues. J lost 1 base, V lost 3 bases, and 6 bases had no gene match. CDR3 DNA sequence: TGTGCCACCAGCAGGGAGCGGCGGGAGGGCACAGATACGCAGTATTTT. This translates into CATSRERREGTDTQYF.

V usage is TRBV5-8 and J usage is TRBJ1-5; 8 bases are a match to TRBD1. Germline loops: CDR1 SGHTS, CDR2 YDEGEE. J was trimmed by 4 bases and V by 8 bases; bases with no gene match: 17. The CDR3 contains 17 residues. The CDR3 bases are TGTGCCAGAAGTTCTAAATGGGACAGGCCTATTAATCAGCCCCAGCATTTT. Translated: CARSSKWDRPINQPQHF.

J is TRBJ2-5 and V is TRBV6-2 or TRBV6-3; 7 nucleotides line up with TRBD2. Trimming removed 6 bases from V and 4 bases from J; junction bases left unmatched: 14. Germline CDR1 and CDR2: MNHEY and SVGEGT. The CDR3 contains 16 residues. CDR3: CASSPLGGRYGETQYF. The CDR3 nucleotides read TGTGCCAGCAGCCCCTTGGGCGGGAGATACGGAGAGACCCAGTACTTC.

On this clonotype: Since a much larger clone is just one base distant, this may be a read error. The chain uses TRBV30 and TRBJ1-2, with D unclear. Germline V gene data show CDR1 as GTSNPN and CDR2 as SVGIG (reference sequence). The length of the CDR3 is 12 residues. The CDR3 spells CAWSGRHYGYPF. The CDR3 bases are TGTGCCTGGAGTGGACGGCACTATGGCTACCCCTTC.

This clonotype has more than one count but fewer than ten. This may be a read error: a much more frequent sequence differs by one nucleotide. V and J are TRBV29-1 and TRBJ2-4; D perhaps matches TRBD1 (6 bases). Germline V gene lookup returns CDR1 SQVTM and CDR2 ANQGSEA. The germline V and J ends were trimmed by 7 bases and 9 bases, with 25 bases remaining between them. CDR3 size: 15 residues. The DNA of the CDR3 is TGCAGCGCGGAGCCACTCCTATTACAGGGTGGCATTCAGTACTTC. Protein sequence: CSAEPLLLQGGIQYF.